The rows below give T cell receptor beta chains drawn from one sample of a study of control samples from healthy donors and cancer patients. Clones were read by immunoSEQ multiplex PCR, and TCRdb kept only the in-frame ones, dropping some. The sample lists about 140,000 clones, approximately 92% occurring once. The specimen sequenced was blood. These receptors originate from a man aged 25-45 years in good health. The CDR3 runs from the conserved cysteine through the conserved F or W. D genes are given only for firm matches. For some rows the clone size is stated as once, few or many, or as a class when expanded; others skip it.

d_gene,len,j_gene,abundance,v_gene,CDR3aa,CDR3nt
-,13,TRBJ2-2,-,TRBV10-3,CAISEWNTGELFF,TGTGCCATCAGTGAATGGAATACCGGGGAGCTGTTTTTT
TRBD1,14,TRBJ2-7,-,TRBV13,CASSWDRGTYEQYF,TGTGCCAGCAGCTGGGACAGGGGGACCTACGAGCAGTACTTC
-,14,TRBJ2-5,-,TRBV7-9,CASSLRRDQETQYF,TGTGCCAGCAGCTTAAGGAGAGACCAAGAGACCCAGTACTTC
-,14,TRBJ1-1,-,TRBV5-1,CASSLGPMNTEAFF,TGCGCCAGCAGCTTGGGGCCTATGAACACTGAAGCTTTCTTT
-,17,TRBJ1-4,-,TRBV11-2,CASSLAPRFATNEKLFF,TGTGCCAGCAGCTTAGCTCCCCGATTTGCAACTAATGAAAAACTGTTTTTT
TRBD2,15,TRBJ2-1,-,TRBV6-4,CASSPGLAGGVEQFF,TGTGCCAGCAGCCCGGGACTAGCGGGAGGTGTTGAGCAGTTCTTC
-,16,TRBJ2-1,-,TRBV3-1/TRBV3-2,CASSQSPPREYNEQFF,TGTGCCAGCAGCCAAAGTCCGCCGCGGGAATACAATGAGCAGTTCTTC
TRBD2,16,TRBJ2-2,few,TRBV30,CAWSAPEGGDTGELFF,TGTGCCTGGAGCGCCCCCGAGGGAGGGGACACCGGGGAGCTGTTTTTT
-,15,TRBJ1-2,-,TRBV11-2,CASSPAFQGYYGYTF,TGTGCCAGCAGCCCAGCGTTTCAGGGCTACTATGGCTACACCTTC
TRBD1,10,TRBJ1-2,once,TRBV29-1,CSVRGPGYTF,TGCAGCGTCAGGGGGCCTGGCTACACCTTC
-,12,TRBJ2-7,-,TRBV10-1,CATPGVCREQYF,TGCGCCACCCCTGGGGTATGTCGGGAGCAGTACTTC
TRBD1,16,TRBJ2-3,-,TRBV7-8,CASSPDRDARTDTQYF,TGTGCCAGCAGCCCCGACAGGGATGCCCGCACAGATACGCAGTATTTT
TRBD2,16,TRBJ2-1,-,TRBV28,CASRDQLAGSQYEQFF,TGTGCCAGCAGGGACCAGCTAGCGGGGTCACAATATGAGCAGTTCTTC
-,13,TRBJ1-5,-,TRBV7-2,CASSPRGSQPQHF,TGTGCCAGCAGCCCCAGGGGTTCTCAGCCCCAGCATTTT
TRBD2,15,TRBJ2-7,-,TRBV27,CASSLGTSGKYEQYF,TGTGCCAGCAGTTTAGGTACTAGCGGGAAGTACGAGCAGTACTTC
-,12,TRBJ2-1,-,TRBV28,CASRGGRVPGLF,TGTGCCAGCAGAGGTGGGCGGGTTCCTGGGCTCTTC
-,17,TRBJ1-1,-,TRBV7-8,CASSLARRGQRGAEAFF,TGTGCCAGCAGCTTAGCGCGTCGAGGACAACGGGGGGCTGAAGCTTTCTTT
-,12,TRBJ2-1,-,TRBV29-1,CSVEKISYEQFF,TGCAGCGTTGAAAAAATAAGCTATGAGCAGTTCTTC
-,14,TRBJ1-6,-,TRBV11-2,CASSLDRGYSPLHF,TGTGCCAGCAGCTTAGACAGGGGTTATTCACCCCTCCACTTT
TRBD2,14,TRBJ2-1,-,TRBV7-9,CASSPLAGGAPEFF,TGTGCCAGCAGCCCACTAGCGGGAGGCGCCCCTGAGTTCTTC
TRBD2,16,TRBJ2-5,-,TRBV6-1,CASSVTAGGMGETQYF,TGTGCCAGCAGTGTTACGGCGGGAGGGATGGGGGAGACCCAGTACTTC
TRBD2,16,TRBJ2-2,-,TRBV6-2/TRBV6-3,CASSSGSVLVTGELFF,TGTGCCAGCAGTAGCGGGAGCGTCTTGGTCACCGGGGAGCTGTTTTTT
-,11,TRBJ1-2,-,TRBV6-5,CASTQGSGYTF,TGTGCCAGCACCCAGGGGTCTGGCTACACCTTC
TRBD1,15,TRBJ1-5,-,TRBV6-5,CASNPTGQGNQPQHF,TGTGCCAGCAATCCGACAGGGCAAGGCAATCAGCCCCAGCATTTT
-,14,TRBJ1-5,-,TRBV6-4,CASSDSPGKRPQHF,TGTGCCAGCAGTGACTCTCCAGGGAAGCGGCCCCAGCATTTT
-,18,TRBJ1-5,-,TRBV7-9,CASSFFRGTGGLHQPQHF,TGTGCCAGCAGCTTTTTTAGGGGAACGGGAGGGCTTCATCAGCCCCAGCATTTT
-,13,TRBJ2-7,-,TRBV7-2,CASSADSLGEQYF,TGTGCCAGCAGCGCAGACAGTCTCGGCGAGCAGTACTTC
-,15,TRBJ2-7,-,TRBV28,CASSSTGSLSYEQYF,TGTGCCAGCAGCTCTACAGGGTCCTTATCCTACGAGCAGTACTTC
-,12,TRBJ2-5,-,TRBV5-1,CASSRTKETQYF,TGCGCCAGCAGCCGGACTAAAGAGACCCAGTACTTC
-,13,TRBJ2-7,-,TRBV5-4,CASSLDQHYEQYF,TGTGCCAGCAGCTTGGACCAGCATTACGAGCAGTACTTC
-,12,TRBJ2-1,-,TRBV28,CASSFDFFEQFF,TGTGCCAGCAGTTTCGATTTCTTTGAGCAGTTCTTC
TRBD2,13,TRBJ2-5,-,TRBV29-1,CSAGLGTVETQYF,TGCAGCGCAGGACTAGGAACGGTAGAGACCCAGTACTTC
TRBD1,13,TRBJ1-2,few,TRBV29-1,CSVARTGGLGYTF,TGCAGCGTTGCCCGGACAGGGGGCTTAGGCTACACCTTC
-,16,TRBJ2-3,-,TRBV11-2,CASSLDLVAETDTQYF,TGTGCCAGCAGCTTAGATCTCGTAGCGGAGACAGATACGCAGTATTTT
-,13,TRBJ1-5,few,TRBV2,CASSEGWHQPQHF,TGTGCCAGCAGTGAAGGGTGGCATCAGCCCCAGCATTTT
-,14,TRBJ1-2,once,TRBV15,CATSRRTDKMDYTF,TGTGCCACCAGCAGGCGGACAGACAAAATGGACTACACCTTC
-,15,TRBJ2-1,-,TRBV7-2,CASSIRDSINNEQFF,TGTGCCAGCAGCATCCGGGACTCCATAAACAATGAGCAGTTCTTC
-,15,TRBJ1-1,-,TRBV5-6,CASSLFSLARTEAFF,TGTGCCAGCAGTCTTTTCAGTCTCGCTAGGACTGAAGCTTTCTTT
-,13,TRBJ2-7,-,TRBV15,CATSRDFRLEQYF,TGTGCCACCAGCAGAGATTTCCGGCTTGAGCAGTACTTC
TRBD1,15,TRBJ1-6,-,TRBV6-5,CASRTLDRNNSPLHF,TGTGCCAGCAGGACTCTGGACAGGAATAATTCACCCCTCCACTTT
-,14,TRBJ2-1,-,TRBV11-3,CASSTGTGVDEQFF,TGTGCCAGCAGCACCGGGACGGGAGTTGATGAGCAGTTCTTC
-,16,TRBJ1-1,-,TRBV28,CASSSVPGTGNTEAFF,TGTGCCAGCAGTTCCGTCCCCGGGACGGGTAACACTGAAGCTTTCTTT